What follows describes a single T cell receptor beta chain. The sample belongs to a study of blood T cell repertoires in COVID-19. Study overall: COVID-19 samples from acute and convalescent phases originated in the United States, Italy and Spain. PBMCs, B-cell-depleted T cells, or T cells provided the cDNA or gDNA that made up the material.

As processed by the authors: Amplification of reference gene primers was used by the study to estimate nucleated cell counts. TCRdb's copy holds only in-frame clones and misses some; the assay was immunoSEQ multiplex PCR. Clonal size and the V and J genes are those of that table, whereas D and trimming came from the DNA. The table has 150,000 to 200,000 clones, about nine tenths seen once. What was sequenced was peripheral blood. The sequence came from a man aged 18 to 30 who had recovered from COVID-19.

CDR3 nucleotides: TGCGCCAGCAGCAAACCGGACTATATCTTCCAAGAGACCCAGTACTTC. This codes for CASSKPDYIFQETQYF. The chain joins TRBV5-1 to TRBJ2-5; possibly TRBD2 for D (6 bases). V lost 4 bases, J lost 1 base, and 17 bases lay in between. The CDR3 loop spans 16 amino acids. Germline values: CDR1 SGHRS, CDR2 YFSETQ.